These 4 T cell receptor beta chains were all obtained from the same sample, sequenced in a study of beta chain features in type 1 diabetes. Isolated RNA was reverse transcribed in full, so expressed TCRB transcripts were sequenced. This table comes from immunoSEQ multiplex PCR, and its TCRdb copy is limited to in-frame clones, with some not included. The sample includes about 350,000 clones, roughly a fifth of them seen just once. The sequenced sample was naive CD4+ T cells from blood. These receptors were taken from a woman aged 18-35 years in good health.

This clone was recorded a few times. This rearrangement joins TRBV6-6 to TRBJ2-1; D gene unclear. The length of the CDR3 is 11 residues. V gave up 6 bases and J gave up 6 bases, with 6 bases separating them. Germline V gene sequence: CDR1 MNHNY, CDR2 SVGAGI (reference sequence). In DNA form, the CDR3 reads TGTGCCAGCAGCCCTACCAATGAGCAGTTCTTC. This encodes CASSPTNEQFF.

This clone was seen a few times. This chain uses TRBV5-6 with TRBJ2-1; 16 bases match TRBD2. The CDR3 is 17 residues long. Unmatched junction bases numbered 3, after V lost 3 bases and J lost 3 bases. Germline-derived CDR1 and CDR2 are SGHDT and YYEEEE. Here the CDR3 DNA reads TGTGCCAGCAGCTGGGGACTAGCGGGGGGGAACTACAATGAGCAGTTCTTC. Its translation: CASSWGLAGGNYNEQFF.

The chain is built from TRBV5-4 and TRBJ2-3; 11 bases match TRBD1. The CDR3 spans 15 residues. From germline, CDR1 is SGHNT and CDR2 YYREEE (reference sequence). V was pared by 3 bases and J by 4 bases, with 4 bases of the junction left unmatched. The CDR3 DNA sequence: TGTGCCAGCAGCTCTCCGGGACAGGGGGCAGATACGCAGTATTTT. Translation gives CASSSPGQGADTQYF.

This clone was observed a handful of times. The J gene is TRBJ2-7, the V gene TRBV30, with TRBD2 identical over 7 bases. CDR3 length: 14 residues. CDR1 and CDR2 (germline): GTSNPN, SVGIG (reference sequence). V gave up 5 bases and J gave up 3 bases; unmatched junction bases: 10. The CDR3 sequence: CAWAPMGGIYEQYF. The CDR3 coding sequence is TGTGCCTGGGCGCCCATGGGAGGGATCTACGAGCAGTACTTC.